This T cell receptor beta chain was captured by sequencing in a study of shared clonotypes between healthy human individuals. Looking at the study overall: Each donor contributed plates that comprised three CD4 naive, three CD4 memory, two CD8 naive and one CD8 memory.

Points from the study as a whole: Naive CD4 clonotypes overlapped across a handful of donors at approximately 5.3%. Generation of non-shared clonotypes was less probable than generation of clonotypes shared by all four donors. Generally, naive subsets (rather than memory subsets) showed larger estimated richness.

Worth noting for this clone: Its antigen is not known.

CD8 cells classed as naive were CD45RO-negative and positively selected for CCR7, excluding terminally differentiated effector memory CD45RA+ cells. This CDR3 is built from 14 residues. Looked up from germline, CDR1 is MNHEY and CDR2 is SMNVEV (reference sequence). V lost 2 bases, J lost 5 bases, and 10 bases lay in between. Here immunoSEQ multiplex PCR was the method, and the copy in TCRdb shows in-frame clones only, minus some. Of some 800,000 clones in the sample, more than 85% were seen once. The chain uses TRBV27 and TRBJ2-1; D tentatively reads TRBD1 or TRBD2 (5 bases each). The source is a man aged 30-40 years in good health. The material sequenced was naive CD8+ T cells sorted from blood. The CDR3 loop is CASSLGGNHNEQFF. Here the CDR3 DNA reads TGTGCCAGCAGTTTAGGGGGTAACCACAATGAGCAGTTCTTC.